This T cell receptor beta chain appears in the sequencing data of a study of cytomegalovirus exposure and HLA in healthy donors. The overall study: In terms of ancestry, the Caucasian-associated cluster contained roughly 80% of the roughly 400 genotyped donors. The study's findings and limits: From TCR beta sequences, most subjects' HLA-A and HLA-B alleles were reportedly predicted accurately.

The study ran its PCR with 60 Vbeta and 13 Jbeta primers. Assay used: immunoSEQ multiplex PCR; TCRdb lists only in-frame clones, some missing. This repertoire shows more than 65,000 clones, roughly 69% found once; its top ten account for less than 8%. Comment on this clone: Its target is unknown.

Unrecorded immune exposures were likely, despite nominal health at sampling. The CDR3 is made up of 14 amino acids. V gave up 7 bases and J gave up 0 bases, with 10 bases separating them. The germline CDR1 and CDR2 sequences are MNHEY and SVGAGI. The TCR originated in a woman between 50 and 59 years old in good health and CMV-seropositive. This chain connects TRBV6-5 to TRBJ2-1; D not certain. Sample: PBMCs. CDR3 amino acids: CASMPPGSYNEQFF. In nucleotides, the CDR3 is TGTGCCAGCATGCCCCCGGGCTCCTACAATGAGCAGTTCTTC.